This T cell receptor (beta chain) is drawn from a study of shared clonotypes between healthy human individuals. CD45RA-negative memory and CD45RA+ naive subsets were split from the CD4+ cells. Concerning this clone itself: Additional DNA sequences in this sample encode the identical CDR3.

For sorted subsets, 150 to 200 ng DNA per replicate equaled 33,000 or so T cell genomes. Profiled with immunoSEQ multiplex PCR; TCRdb holds only in-frame clones, not every one. The data show 1.5 million to 1.9 million clones, 95% to 99% seen once. V shed 6 bases and J shed 2 bases, with 12 bases lying between them. The CDR3 extends over 14 amino acids. CDR1 KGHSH and CDR2 LQKENI come from the germline V gene. V and J are TRBV18 and TRBJ2-3, with D unresolved. The material sequenced was naive CD4+ T cells sorted from blood. This sample's subset: CD45RA+ positively selected. This sequence was found in a man aged 30-40 years in good health. CDR3 protein: CASSPTGATDTQYF. In DNA form, the CDR3 reads TGTGCCAGCTCGCCAACTGGTGCCACAGATACGCAGTATTTT.